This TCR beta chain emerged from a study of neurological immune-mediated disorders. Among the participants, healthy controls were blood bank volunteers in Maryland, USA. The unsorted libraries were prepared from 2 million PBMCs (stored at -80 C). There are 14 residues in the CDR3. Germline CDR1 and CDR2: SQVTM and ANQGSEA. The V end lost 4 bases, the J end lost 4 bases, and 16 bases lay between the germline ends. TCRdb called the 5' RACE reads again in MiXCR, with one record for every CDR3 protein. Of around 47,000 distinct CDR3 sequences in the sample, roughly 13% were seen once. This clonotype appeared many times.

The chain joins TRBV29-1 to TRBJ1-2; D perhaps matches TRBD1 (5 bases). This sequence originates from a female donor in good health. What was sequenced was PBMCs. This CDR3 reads CSVVIQGSIYGYTF. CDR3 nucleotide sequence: TGCAGCGTTGTTATTCAGGGAAGTATCTATGGCTACACCTTC.